These 5 T cell receptor beta chains originate from one sample sequenced in a study of chronic HIV infection and antiretroviral therapy. MiXCR was run by TCRdb on the 5' RACE reads, yielding one entry per CDR3 protein. This table holds around 30,000 distinct CDR3 sequences, over 7% found once. Sequencing was carried out using peripheral blood. These TCRs come from an adult who had HIV and had not received antiretroviral therapy, or was an uninfected healthy control (not recorded which).

This clonotype was counted many times. The chain combines TRBV5-1 with TRBJ2-3, with 11 bases fitting TRBD2. V shed 4 bases and J 3 bases; nucleotides not matched to a gene: 4. The CDR3 loop spans 15 amino acids. Germline V gene sequence: CDR1 SGHRS, CDR2 YFSETQ. Here the CDR3 DNA reads TGCGCCAGCAGCCCGCCTAGCGGGAGGACAGATACGCAGTATTTT. Amino acid sequence: CASSPPSGRTDTQYF.

This clonotype was counted at least ten times. This chain connects TRBV7-9 to TRBJ1-4, with D possibly matching TRBD1 (5 bases). Between the trimmed V and J ends, which lost 3 bases and 0 bases, there was a span of 11 bases. CDR3 length equals 16 residues. Germline V gives CDR1 SEHNR, CDR2 FQNEAQ (reference sequence). DNA for the CDR3: TGTGCCAGCAGCTTCCGGGACCCTTCAACTAATGAAAAACTGTTTTTT. It is translated as CASSFRDPSTNEKLFF. Looking up the rest from reference TRBV7-9 and TRBJ1-4 gives the full variable domain: DTGVSQNPRHKITKRGQNVTFRCDPISEHNRLYWYRQTLGQGPEFLTYFQNEAQLEKSRLLSDRFSAERPKGSFSTLEIQRTEQGDSAMYLCASSFRDPSTNEKLFFGSGTQLSVL.

This clonotype was counted at least ten times. The chain combines TRBV29-1 with TRBJ1-5; D is uncertain. The CDR3 extends over 13 amino acids. V gave up 5 bases and J gave up 0 bases, with 8 bases separating them. Germline lookup yields CDR1 SQVTM and CDR2 ANQGSEA. DNA for the CDR3: TGCAGCGTTCGGCCGGATAGCAATCAGCCCCAGCATTTT. Translating it yields CSVRPDSNQPQHF.

This clonotype occurred many times. The chain links TRBV9 to TRBJ2-7, with no clear D. The germline V and J ends were trimmed by 4 bases and 0 bases, with 11 bases remaining between them. Germline values: CDR1 SGDLS, CDR2 YYNGEE. This CDR3 is built from 14 residues. The CDR3 sequence is CASSTRLGSYEQYF. CDR3 DNA: TGTGCCAGCAGCACCCGACTGGGCTCCTACGAGCAGTACTTC. The whole variable domain, remainder taken from reference TRBV9 and TRBJ2-7, is DSGVTQTPKHLITATGQRVTLRCSPRSGDLSVYWYQQSLDQGLQFLIQYYNGEERAKGNILERFSAQQFPDLHSELNLSSLELGDSALYFCASSTRLGSYEQYFGPGTRLTVT.

This chain uses TRBV5-5 with TRBJ1-1; 9 nucleotides line up with TRBD1. The CDR3 contains 13 residues. The V and J ends lost 4 bases and 4 bases, in that order; junction bases with no gene match: 2. Germline V gene sequence: CDR1 SGHKS, CDR2 YYEKEE (reference sequence). CDR3 protein: CASSVTGGTEAFF. In DNA form, the CDR3 reads TGTGCCAGCAGCGTGACAGGGGGCACTGAAGCTTTCTTT.